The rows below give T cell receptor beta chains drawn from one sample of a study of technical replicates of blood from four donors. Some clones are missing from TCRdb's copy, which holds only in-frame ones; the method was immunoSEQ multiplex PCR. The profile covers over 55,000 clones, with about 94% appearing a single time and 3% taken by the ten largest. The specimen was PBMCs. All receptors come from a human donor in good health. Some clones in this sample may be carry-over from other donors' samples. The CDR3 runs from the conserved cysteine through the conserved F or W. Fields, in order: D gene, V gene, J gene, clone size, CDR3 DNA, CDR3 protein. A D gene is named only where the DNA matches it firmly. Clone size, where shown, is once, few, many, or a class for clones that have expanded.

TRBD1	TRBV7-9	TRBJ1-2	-	TGTGCCAGCAGCGACTCCTCACCCACAGGGGGTATCTATGGCTACACCTTC	CASSDSSPTGGIYGYTF
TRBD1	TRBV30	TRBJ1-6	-	TGTGCCTGGAGTGTCCGGACAGGGTTAAATTCACCCCTCCACTTT	CAWSVRTGLNSPLHF
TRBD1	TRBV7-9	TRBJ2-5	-	TGTGCCAGCAGCTTCGGACAGGGTAGGGAGACCCAGTACTTC	CASSFGQGRETQYF
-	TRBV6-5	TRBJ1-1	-	TGTGCCAGCAGGCCCATTGCGGGGAACACTGAAGCTTTCTTT	CASRPIAGNTEAFF
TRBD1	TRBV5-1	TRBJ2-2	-	TGCGCCAGCCAACTGACAGGGGGAGTTACCGGGGAGCTGTTTTTT	CASQLTGGVTGELFF
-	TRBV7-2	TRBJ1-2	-	TGTGCCAGCAGCCCCGGGGGAGCCCTATTCTACTATGGCTACACCTTC	CASSPGGALFYYGYTF
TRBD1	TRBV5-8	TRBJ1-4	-	TGTGCCAGCAGCGGCGGGACAGGGGTTGCTAATGAAAAACTGTTTTTT	CASSGGTGVANEKLFF
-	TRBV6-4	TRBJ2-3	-	TGTGCCAGCAGTGAGACTGGCACAGATACGCAGTATTTT	CASSETGTDTQYF
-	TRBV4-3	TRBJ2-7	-	TGCGCCAGCAGCCAGCATTTAGGACGGGGATCCTACGAGCAGTACTTC	CASSQHLGRGSYEQYF
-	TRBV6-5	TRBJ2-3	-	TGTGCCAGCAGTTACTCCGGGACTGATAGCACAGATACGCAGTATTTT	CASSYSGTDSTDTQYF
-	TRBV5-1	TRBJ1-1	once	TGCGCCAGCAGCCTCGGACATGGCGATTTCATGAACACTGAAGCTTTCTTT	CASSLGHGDFMNTEAFF
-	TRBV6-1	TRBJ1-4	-	TGTGCCAGCAGTGCCCAGGATCGGGAAAAACTGTTTTTT	CASSAQDREKLFF
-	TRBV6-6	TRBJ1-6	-	TGTGCCAGCAGTTACTCAGGCAGGGGCAATTCACCCCTCCACTTT	CASSYSGRGNSPLHF
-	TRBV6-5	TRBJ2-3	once	TGTGCCAGCAGAAGGGAGCCTGGCACAGATACGCAGTATTTT	CASRREPGTDTQYF
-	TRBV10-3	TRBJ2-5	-	TGTGCCATCGGCGGACACCAACAAGAGACCCAGTACTTC	CAIGGHQQETQYF
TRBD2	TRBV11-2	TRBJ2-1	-	TGTGCCAGCAGCTCCCATAGCGGGAGTGCCTACAATGAGCAGTTCTTC	CASSSHSGSAYNEQFF
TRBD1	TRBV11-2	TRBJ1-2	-	TGTGCCAGCAGTCTTTCAACCGGGACAGCCTATGGCTACACCTTC	CASSLSTGTAYGYTF
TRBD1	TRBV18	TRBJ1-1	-	TGTGCCAGCTCACCATTCCGGGACAGGGGGCGCATGAACACTGAAGCTTTCTTT	CASSPFRDRGRMNTEAFF
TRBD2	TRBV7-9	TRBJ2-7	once	TGTGCCAGCAGCCAAAGGTCGGGGACTAGCAAGACTTTAACCTACGAGCAGTACTTC	CASSQRSGTSKTLTYEQYF
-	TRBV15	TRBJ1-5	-	TGTGCCACCAGCCCTGGCAGGGGACAGCCCCAGCATTTT	CATSPGRGQPQHF
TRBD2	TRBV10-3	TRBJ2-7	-	TGTGCCATCAGTGACAACCCTCGGGGGGGGGAGCAGTACTTC	CAISDNPRGGEQYF
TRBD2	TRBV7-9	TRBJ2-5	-	TGTGCCAGCAGCTACCTAGCGGGACAAGAGACCCAGTACTTC	CASSYLAGQETQYF
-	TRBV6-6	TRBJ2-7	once	TGTGCCAGCAGTTACTCTGGGCCTTCCTACGAGCAGTACTTC	CASSYSGPSYEQYF
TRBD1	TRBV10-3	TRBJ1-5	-	TGTGCCTCTCAACGGGACAGGGTTTTGGATCAGCCCCAGCATTTT	CASQRDRVLDQPQHF
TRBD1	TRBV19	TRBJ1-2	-	TGTGCCAGCAGACCGGGACAGATATATGGCTACACCTTC	CASRPGQIYGYTF
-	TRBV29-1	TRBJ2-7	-	TGCAGCGCAACAGGGGGGGGTAGCTACGAGCAGTACTTC	CSATGGGSYEQYF
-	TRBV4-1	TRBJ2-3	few	TGCGCCAGCAGCCAAGAAAGAAAGAGCCCCACAGATACGCAGTATTTT	CASSQERKSPTDTQYF
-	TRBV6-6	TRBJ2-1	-	TGTGCCAGCAGTCTCGACAAGAGCTCCTACAATGAGCAGTTCTTC	CASSLDKSSYNEQFF
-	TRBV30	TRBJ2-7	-	TGTGCCTGGAGCGCCGGGACTCCGCAGTACTTC	CAWSAGTPQYF
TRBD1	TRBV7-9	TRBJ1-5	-	TGTGCCAGCAGCTTAACAGGGGGCGCTCAGCCCCAGCATTTT	CASSLTGGAQPQHF
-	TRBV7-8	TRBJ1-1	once	TGTGCCAGCAGCAACAAAAACGTGGGGGCACGGGGCACTGAAGCTTTCTTT	CASSNKNVGARGTEAFF
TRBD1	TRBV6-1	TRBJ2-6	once	TGTGCCAGCAGTGCAAGACAGGGGACAGGGGCCAACGTCCTGACTTTC	CASSARQGTGANVLTF
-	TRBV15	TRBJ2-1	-	TGTGCCACCACCCGAGAGGTGGGGCAGGGGTACAATGAGCAGTTCTTC	CATTREVGQGYNEQFF
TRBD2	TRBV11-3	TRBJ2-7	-	TGTGCCAGCAGCTTAGATCGGACTAGCGGGAGGGGGACCTACGAGCAGTACTTC	CASSLDRTSGRGTYEQYF
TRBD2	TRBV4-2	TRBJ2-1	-	TGTGCCAGCAGCCAAGATGGTACGCGGGGGGGGAATGAGCAGTTCTTC	CASSQDGTRGGNEQFF
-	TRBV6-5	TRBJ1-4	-	TGTGCCAGCAGTTCCCCCGGGACACATGAAAAACTGTTTTTT	CASSSPGTHEKLFF
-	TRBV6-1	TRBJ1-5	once	TGTGCCAGCAGTGAGGCTTCAATTTCCCAGCCCCAGCATTTT	CASSEASISQPQHF
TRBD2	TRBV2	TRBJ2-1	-	TGTGCCAGCCGGACTAGCGGGGTCTACAATGAGCAGTTCTTC	CASRTSGVYNEQFF
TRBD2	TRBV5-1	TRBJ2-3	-	TGCGCCAGCAGCCAGACTAGCGGGGCCGGGGATACGCAGTATTTT	CASSQTSGAGDTQYF
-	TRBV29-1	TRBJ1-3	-	TGCAGCGTTGAAACAGGTGGAAACACCATATATTTT	CSVETGGNTIYF
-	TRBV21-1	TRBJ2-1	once	TGTGCCGGGGACAGGGCCAACAATGAGCAGTTCTTC	CAGDRANNEQFF
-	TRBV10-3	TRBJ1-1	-	TGTGCCATCAGTGATTTAGAGAACACTGAAGCTTTCTTT	CAISDLENTEAFF
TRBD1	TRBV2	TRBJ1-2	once	TGTGCCACCTCCGGGACAGGGGGCGCCGGCTACACCTTC	CATSGTGGAGYTF
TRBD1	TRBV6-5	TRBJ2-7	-	TGTGCCAGCAGTTACTCGGGACAGGGATACTACGAGCAGTACTTC	CASSYSGQGYYEQYF
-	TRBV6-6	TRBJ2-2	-	TGTGCCAGCGTCGGTTCAGGCCGTGGCACCGGGGAGCTGTTTTTT	CASVGSGRGTGELFF
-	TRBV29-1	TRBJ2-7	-	TGCAGCGTTGAAGGTACCTACGAGCAGTACTTC	CSVEGTYEQYF
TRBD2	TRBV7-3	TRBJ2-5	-	TGTGCCAGCAGCTCATTAGCGGGGGGTCCCGGGGAGACCCAGTACTTC	CASSSLAGGPGETQYF
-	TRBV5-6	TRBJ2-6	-	TGTGCCAGCAGCTTGGTTGGACAGTCTTACTCTGGGGCCAACGTCCTGACTTTC	CASSLVGQSYSGANVLTF
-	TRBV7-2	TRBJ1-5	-	TGTGCCAGCAGCTTGCAGTCTTATAGCAATCAGCCCCAGCATTTT	CASSLQSYSNQPQHF
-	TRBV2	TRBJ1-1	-	TGTGCCAGCAGTGTCCGGGGTGAAGCTTTCTTT	CASSVRGEAFF
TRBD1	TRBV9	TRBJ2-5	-	TGTGCCAGCAGCGTAGCCCCTGGACAGGCCGGGGAGACCCAGTACTTC	CASSVAPGQAGETQYF
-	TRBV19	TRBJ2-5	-	TGTGCCAGTAGTATAGAAGGCAGGGGTGGGACCCAGTACTTC	CASSIEGRGGTQYF
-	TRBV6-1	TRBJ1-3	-	TGTGCCAGCAGTGAACAGGGAGGGCAAGGAAACACCATATATTTT	CASSEQGGQGNTIYF